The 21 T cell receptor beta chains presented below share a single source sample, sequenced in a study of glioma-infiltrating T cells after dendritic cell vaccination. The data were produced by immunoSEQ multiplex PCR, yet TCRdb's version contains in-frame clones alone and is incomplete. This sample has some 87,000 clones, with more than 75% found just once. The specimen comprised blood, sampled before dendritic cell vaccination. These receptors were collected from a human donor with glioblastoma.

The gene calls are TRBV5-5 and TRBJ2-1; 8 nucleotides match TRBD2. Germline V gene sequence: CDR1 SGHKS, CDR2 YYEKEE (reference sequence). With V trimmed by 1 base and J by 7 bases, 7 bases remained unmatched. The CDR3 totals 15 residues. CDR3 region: CASSLSSGAFNEQFF. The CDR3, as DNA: TGTGCCAGCAGCTTGAGTAGCGGGGCCTTTAATGAGCAGTTCTTC.

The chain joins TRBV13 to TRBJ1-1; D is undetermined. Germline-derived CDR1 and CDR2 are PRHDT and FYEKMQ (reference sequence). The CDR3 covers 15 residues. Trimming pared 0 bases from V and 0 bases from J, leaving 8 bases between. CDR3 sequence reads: CASSLGRSLNTEAFF. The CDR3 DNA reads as TGTGCCAGCAGCTTAGGACGGAGTCTGAACACTGAAGCTTTCTTT.

Written as DNA, the CDR3 is TGTGCCAGCAGGGCAGGACTAGCGGATTACAATGAGCAGTTCTTC. Protein sequence: CASRAGLADYNEQFF. The J gene is TRBJ2-1, the V gene TRBV2; 10 nucleotides align to TRBD2. V shed 6 bases, J shed 4 bases, and the junction held 6 bases outside the gene matches. The length of the CDR3 is 15 residues. Germline loops: CDR1 SNHLY, CDR2 FYNNEI. Based on the CDR3 plus reference TRBV2 and TRBJ2-1, the full variable domain is EPEVTQTPSHQVTQMGQEVILRCVPISNHLYFYWYRQILGQKVEFLVSFYNNEISEKSEIFDDQFSVERPDGSNFTLKIRSTKLEDSAMYFCASRAGLADYNEQFFGPGTRLTVL.

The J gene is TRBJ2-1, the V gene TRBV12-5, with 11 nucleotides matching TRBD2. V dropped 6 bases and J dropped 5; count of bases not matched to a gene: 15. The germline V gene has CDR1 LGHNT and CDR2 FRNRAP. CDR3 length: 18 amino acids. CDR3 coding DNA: TGTGCTAGTGGCCGACGAACTAGCGGGAGTGCAATCGACAATGAGCAGTTCTTC. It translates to CASGRRTSGSAIDNEQFF.

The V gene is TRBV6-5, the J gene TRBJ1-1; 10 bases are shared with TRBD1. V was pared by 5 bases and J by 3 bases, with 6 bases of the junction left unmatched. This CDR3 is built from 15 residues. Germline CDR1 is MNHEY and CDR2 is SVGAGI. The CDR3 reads CASSGWTGGDTEAFF. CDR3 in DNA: TGTGCCAGCAGTGGTTGGACAGGGGGGGACACTGAAGCTTTCTTT.

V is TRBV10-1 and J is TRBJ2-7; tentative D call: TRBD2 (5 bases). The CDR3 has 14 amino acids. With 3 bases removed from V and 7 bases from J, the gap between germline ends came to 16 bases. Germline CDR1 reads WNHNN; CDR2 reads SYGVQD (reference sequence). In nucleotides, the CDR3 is TGCGCCAGCAGTGACGGGGTAGAACCCGGGGAGCAGTACTTC. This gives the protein CASSDGVEPGEQYF.

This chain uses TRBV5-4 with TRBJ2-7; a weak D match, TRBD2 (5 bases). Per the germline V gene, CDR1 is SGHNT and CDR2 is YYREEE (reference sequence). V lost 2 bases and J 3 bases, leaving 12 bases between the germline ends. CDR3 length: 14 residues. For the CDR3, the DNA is TGTGCCAGCAGCTTCGCGGGTCCAGGCTACGAGCAGTACTTC. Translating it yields CASSFAGPGYEQYF.

The CDR3 loop reads CASISQGSGNQPQHF. The DNA of the CDR3 is TGTGCCAGTATTTCGCAGGGGAGCGGCAATCAGCCCCAGCATTTT. V usage is TRBV19 and J usage is TRBJ1-5; TRBD1 is a possible D gene (6 bases). The length of the CDR3 is 15 residues. The germline V gene encodes CDR1 LNHDA and CDR2 SQIVND (reference sequence). The germline V and J ends were trimmed by 7 bases and 2 bases, with 15 bases remaining between them.

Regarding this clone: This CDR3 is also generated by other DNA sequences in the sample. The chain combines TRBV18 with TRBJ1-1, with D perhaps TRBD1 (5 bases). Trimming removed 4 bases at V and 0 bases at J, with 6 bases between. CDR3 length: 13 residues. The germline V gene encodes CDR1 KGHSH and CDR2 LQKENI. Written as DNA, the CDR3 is TGTGCCAGCTCACAGGGGCTGAACACTGAAGCTTTCTTT. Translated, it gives CASSQGLNTEAFF.

CDR3 sequence reads: CASLLRGRGHSNQPQHF. The CDR3 DNA follows: TGTGCCAGCCTCCTCAGGGGCAGGGGGCACAGCAATCAGCCCCAGCATTTT. The chain joins TRBV28 to TRBJ1-5, with 8 bases that match TRBD1. The J segment lost 1 base and the V segment lost 8 bases, leaving 13 bases of the junction unmatched. The germline CDR1 and CDR2 sequences are MDHEN and SYDVKM. CDR3 length equals 17 residues. The entire variable domain, with the rest obtained from reference TRBV28 and TRBJ1-5, is as follows: DVKVTQSSRYLVKRTGEKVFLECVQDMDHENMFWYRQDPGLGLRLIYFSYDVKMKEKGDIPEGYSVSREKKERFSLILESASTNQTSMYLCASLLRGRGHSNQPQHFGDGTRLSIL.

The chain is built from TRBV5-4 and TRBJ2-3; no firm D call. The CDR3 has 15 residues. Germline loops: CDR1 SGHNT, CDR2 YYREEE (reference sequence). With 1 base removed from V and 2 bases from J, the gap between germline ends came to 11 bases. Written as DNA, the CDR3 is TGTGCCAGCAGCTTGAAGCATTTATCCACAGATACGCAGTATTTT. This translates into CASSLKHLSTDTQYF.

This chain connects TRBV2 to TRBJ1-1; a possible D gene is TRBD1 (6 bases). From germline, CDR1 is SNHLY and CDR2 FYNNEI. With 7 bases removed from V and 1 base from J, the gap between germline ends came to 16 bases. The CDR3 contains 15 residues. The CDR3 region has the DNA TGTGCCAGCACGGTGGGGGGGGCTCAGAACACTGAAGCTTTCTTT. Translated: CASTVGGAQNTEAFF.

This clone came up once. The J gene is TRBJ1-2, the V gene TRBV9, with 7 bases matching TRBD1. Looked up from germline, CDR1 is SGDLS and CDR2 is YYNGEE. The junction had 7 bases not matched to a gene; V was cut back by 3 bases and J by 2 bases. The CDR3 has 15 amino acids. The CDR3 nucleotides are TGTGCCAGCAGCGCCCGAACGGGACAGAACTATGGCTACACCTTC. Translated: CASSARTGQNYGYTF.

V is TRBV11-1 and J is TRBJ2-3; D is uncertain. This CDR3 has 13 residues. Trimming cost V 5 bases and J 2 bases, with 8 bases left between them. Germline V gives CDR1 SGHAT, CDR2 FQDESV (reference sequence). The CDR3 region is CASSPWATDTQYF. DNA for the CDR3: TGTGCCAGCAGCCCGTGGGCCACAGATACGCAGTATTTT.

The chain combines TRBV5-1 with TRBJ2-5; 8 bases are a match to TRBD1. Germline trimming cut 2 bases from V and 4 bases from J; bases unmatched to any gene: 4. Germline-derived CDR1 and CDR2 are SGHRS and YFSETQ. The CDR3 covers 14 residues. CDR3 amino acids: CASSLATGVETQYF. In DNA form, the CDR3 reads TGCGCCAGCAGCTTAGCGACAGGGGTAGAGACCCAGTACTTC.

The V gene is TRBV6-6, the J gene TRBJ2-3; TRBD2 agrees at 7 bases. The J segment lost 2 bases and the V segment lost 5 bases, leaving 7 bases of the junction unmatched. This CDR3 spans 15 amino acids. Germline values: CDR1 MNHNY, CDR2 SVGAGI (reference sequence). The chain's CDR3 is CASSQGLPLTDTQYF. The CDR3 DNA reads TGTGCCAGCAGTCAGGGACTACCCCTCACAGATACGCAGTATTTT.

CDR3 sequence: CASSEAHGNYGYTF. CDR3 nucleotides: TGTGCCAGCAGTGAAGCGCACGGGAACTATGGCTACACCTTC. The chain has TRBV6-1 and TRBJ1-2; the D is unclear. This CDR3 contains 14 residues. Germline assignment: CDR1 MNHNS and CDR2 SASEGT. Trimming left V 0 bases short and J 2 bases short, with 7 bases between.

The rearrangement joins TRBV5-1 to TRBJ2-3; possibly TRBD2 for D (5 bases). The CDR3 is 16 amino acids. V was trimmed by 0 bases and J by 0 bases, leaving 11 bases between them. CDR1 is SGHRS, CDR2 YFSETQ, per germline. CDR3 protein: CASSLVRAASTDTQYF. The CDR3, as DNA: TGCGCCAGCAGCTTGGTGCGGGCGGCTAGCACAGATACGCAGTATTTT.

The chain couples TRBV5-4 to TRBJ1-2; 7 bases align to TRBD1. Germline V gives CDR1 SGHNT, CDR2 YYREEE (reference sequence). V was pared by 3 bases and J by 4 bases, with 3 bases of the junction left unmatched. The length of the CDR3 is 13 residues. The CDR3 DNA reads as TGTGCCAGCAGCTCCCGACAGGGCTATGGCTACACCTTC. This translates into CASSSRQGYGYTF.

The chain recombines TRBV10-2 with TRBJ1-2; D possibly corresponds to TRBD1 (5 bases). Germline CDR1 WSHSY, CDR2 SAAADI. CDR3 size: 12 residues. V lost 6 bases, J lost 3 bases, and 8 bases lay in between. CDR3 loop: CASRDSYYGYTF. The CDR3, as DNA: TGCGCCAGCAGAGACAGCTACTATGGCTACACCTTC.

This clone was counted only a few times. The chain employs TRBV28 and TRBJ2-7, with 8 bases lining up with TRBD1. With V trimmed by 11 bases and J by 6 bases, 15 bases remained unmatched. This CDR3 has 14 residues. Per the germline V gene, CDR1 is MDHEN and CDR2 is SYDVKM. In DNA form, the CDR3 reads TGTGCCTCCCAAGTTTGGACAGGGTATGGCGAGCAGTACTTC. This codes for CASQVWTGYGEQYF.